Listed below are T cell receptor beta chains from one sample, sequenced in a study of cytomegalovirus exposure and HLA in healthy donors. Measured with immunoSEQ multiplex PCR; TCRdb has only the in-frame clones, and not every one. Here the sample spans around 230,000 clones, more than 75% being singletons. The sequenced sample was PBMCs. These receptor sequences come from a woman aged 30 to 39 in good health and CMV-seropositive. Both conserved end residues are part of each CDR3. Fields, in order: J gene, D gene, clone size, V gene, CDR3 protein, CDR3 DNA. A D gene is named only where the DNA matches it firmly. Where a row states a size, it is once, few, many or the class of an expanded clone; other rows omit it.

TRBJ1-2,-,few,TRBV5-4,CASSLAREDYGYTF,TGTGCCAGCAGCTTGGCCAGGGAGGACTATGGCTACACCTTC
TRBJ1-1,-,-,TRBV19,CASSWQGWTEAFF,TGTGCCAGTAGTTGGCAGGGGTGGACTGAAGCTTTCTTT
TRBJ1-2,TRBD1,few,TRBV20-1,CSAGDRDGYTF,TGCAGTGCTGGAGACAGGGATGGCTACACCTTC
TRBJ2-1,TRBD2,once,TRBV19,CASRGLAAIRKNEQFF,TGTGCCAGTAGAGGACTAGCAGCGATAAGAAAGAATGAGCAGTTCTTC
TRBJ1-4,-,-,TRBV6-5,CASSYSRGYGEKLFF,TGTGCCAGCAGTTATTCCAGGGGTTATGGTGAAAAACTGTTTTTT
TRBJ2-2,TRBD2,-,TRBV18,CASTNREGRAGELFF,TGTGCCAGCACGAACCGGGAGGGCCGTGCCGGGGAGCTGTTTTTT
TRBJ2-7,TRBD2,-,TRBV29-1,CSVVIAGMIEQYF,TGCAGCGTTGTGATAGCGGGAATGATCGAGCAGTACTTC
TRBJ2-6,TRBD2,once,TRBV30,CAWSVLFRLAGGAPGANVLTF,TGTGCCTGGAGTGTACTGTTTAGGCTAGCGGGAGGGGCCCCTGGGGCCAACGTCCTGACTTTC
TRBJ2-7,-,-,TRBV27,CASSLSGGVGYEQYF,TGTGCCAGCAGTTTATCGGGGGGAGTTGGGTACGAGCAGTACTTC
TRBJ2-3,TRBD2,once,TRBV7-8,CASSPRLAGGDTQYF,TGTGCCAGCAGCCCCCGCCTAGCGGGAGGCGATACGCAGTATTTT
TRBJ1-3,TRBD1,-,TRBV28,CASSLRDSSGNTIYF,TGTGCCAGCAGTCTCCGGGACAGCTCTGGAAACACCATATATTTT
TRBJ1-2,TRBD1,-,TRBV28,CASSLTGGYGYTF,TGTGCCAGCAGTCTGACAGGGGGCTATGGCTACACCTTC
TRBJ2-5,-,-,TRBV27,CASSLYRHTKETQYF,TGTGCCAGCAGTTTATATAGACACACAAAAGAGACCCAGTACTTC
TRBJ1-1,TRBD1,-,TRBV6-1,CASSDHPGQGGTEAFF,TGTGCCAGCAGTGATCACCCGGGACAGGGGGGCACTGAAGCTTTCTTT
TRBJ1-5,-,-,TRBV6-1,CATQQVYSNQPQHF,TGTGCCACTCAACAGGTTTATAGCAATCAGCCCCAGCATTTT
TRBJ2-3,-,-,TRBV4-1,CASSQGPRGSTDTQYF,TGCGCCAGCAGCCAAGGGCCTCGAGGGAGCACAGATACGCAGTATTTT
TRBJ2-7,-,-,TRBV28,CASRMTGSYEQYF,TGTGCCAGCAGAATGACAGGATCCTACGAGCAGTACTTC
TRBJ2-2,-,-,TRBV11-2,CASSLPTLNTGELFF,TGTGCCAGCAGCTTACCGACTTTGAACACCGGGGAGCTGTTTTTT
TRBJ1-1,TRBD1,-,TRBV7-9,CASSRPDRGTEAFF,TGTGCCAGCAGTCGACCGGACAGGGGGACTGAAGCTTTCTTT
TRBJ1-5,-,-,TRBV10-3,CAISVDSSNQPQHF,TGTGCCATCAGTGTGGACAGTTCTAATCAGCCCCAGCATTTT
TRBJ2-3,TRBD2,-,TRBV30,CAWSVLGLAATDTQYF,TGTGCCTGGAGTGTTCTTGGACTAGCGGCCACAGATACGCAGTATTTT
TRBJ2-7,-,-,TRBV30,CAWSVGGSSYEQYF,TGTGCCTGGAGTGTAGGAGGGAGCTCCTACGAGCAGTACTTC
TRBJ2-7,TRBD1,-,TRBV9,CASSPGQVPYEQYF,TGTGCCAGCAGCCCGGGACAGGTCCCCTACGAGCAGTACTTC
TRBJ2-7,-,-,TRBV2,CASSPEGATQYF,TGTGCCAGCTCCCCGGAGGGCGCGACGCAGTACTTC
TRBJ2-7,-,-,TRBV11-1,CASSLETGLFYEQYF,TGTGCCAGCAGCTTAGAGACGGGACTCTTCTACGAGCAGTACTTC
TRBJ2-7,TRBD1,-,TRBV18,CASSPGTGSSYEQYF,TGTGCCAGCTCACCCGGGACAGGGAGCTCCTACGAGCAGTACTTC
TRBJ1-5,-,-,TRBV28,CASSSRRLQPQHF,TGTGCCAGCAGTTCCCGGCGACTTCAGCCCCAGCATTTT
TRBJ1-5,-,once,TRBV27,CASSPLIQGFNQPQHF,TGTGCCAGCAGTCCCCTAATACAGGGTTTCAATCAGCCCCAGCATTTT
TRBJ2-1,-,-,TRBV2,CASSGQGRVNEQFF,TGTGCCAGCAGTGGGCAGGGAAGAGTCAATGAGCAGTTCTTC
TRBJ2-7,-,-,TRBV14,CASSQDWGIYYEQYF,TGTGCCAGCAGCCAAGATTGGGGCATCTACTACGAGCAGTACTTC
TRBJ1-3,-,-,TRBV9,CASTPGAAGNTIYF,TGTGCCAGCACCCCCGGAGCGGCTGGAAACACCATATATTTT
TRBJ2-1,-,-,TRBV7-2,CASSLVFGSYNEQFF,TGTGCCAGCAGCTTAGTATTTGGGAGCTACAATGAGCAGTTCTTC